This record looks at one TCR beta chain sequence and its context. Antigen specificity is unknown. This specimen comes from a study of OX40 agonist ivuxolimab in advanced cancers. Study results and limitations: At 0.1 to 3.0 mg/kg and by week 6, CD4+ and CD8+ T cells in the blood had expanded clonally.

Assay used: immunoSEQ multiplex PCR; TCRdb lists only in-frame clones, some missing. In the table there are over 50,000 clones, 83% of which are singletons. Trimming removed 0 bases at V and 7 bases at J, with 8 bases between. The V gene's germline CDR1 is SGHAT and CDR2 FQNNGV. This CDR3 contains 13 residues. The material was CD4+ or CD8+ T cells sorted from blood, obtained in a trial of the OX40 agonist ivuxolimab. The gene calls are TRBV11-2 and TRBJ2-3; D gene ambiguous. The sequence came from an adult with an advanced solid tumor such as melanoma, head and neck, liver or kidney cancer. The CDR3 bases are TGTGCCAGCAGCTTAGAACTGAGGAATACGCAGTATTTT. Translated: CASSLELRNTQYF.